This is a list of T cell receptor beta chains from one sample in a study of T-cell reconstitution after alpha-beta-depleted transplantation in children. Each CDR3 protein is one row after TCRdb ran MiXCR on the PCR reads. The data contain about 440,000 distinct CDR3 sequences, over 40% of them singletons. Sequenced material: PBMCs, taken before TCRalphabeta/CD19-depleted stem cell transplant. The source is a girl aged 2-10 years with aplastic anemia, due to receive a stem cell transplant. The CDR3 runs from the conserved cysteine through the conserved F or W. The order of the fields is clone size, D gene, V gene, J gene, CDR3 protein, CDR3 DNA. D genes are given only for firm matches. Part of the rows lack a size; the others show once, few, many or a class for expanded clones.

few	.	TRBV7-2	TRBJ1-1	CASSQDRGGVTEAFF	TGTGCCAGCAGCCAGGATCGGGGGGGGGTGACTGAAGCTTTCTTT
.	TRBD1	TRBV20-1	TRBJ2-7	CSATPTGHSYEQYF	TGCAGTGCTACCCCGACAGGGCACTCCTACGAGCAGTACTTC
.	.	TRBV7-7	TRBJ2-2	CASSQTYQGEFNTGELFF	TGTGCTAGCAGCCAGACGTATCAAGGGGAATTCAACACCGGGGAGCTGTTTTTT
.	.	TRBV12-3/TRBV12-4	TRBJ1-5	CASSRGGSQPQHF	TGTGCCAGCAGCCGGGGAGGGAGTCAGCCCCAGCATTTT
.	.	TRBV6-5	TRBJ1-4	CASSSRALEAEKLFF	TGTGCCAGCAGTTCTAGGGCCCTCGAGGCTGAAAAACTGTTTTTT
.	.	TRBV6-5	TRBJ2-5	CASSYLGVLYF	TGTGCCAGCAGTTACTTAGGAGTATTGTACTTC
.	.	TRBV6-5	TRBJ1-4	CASSFTGSSTNEKLFF	TGTGCCAGCAGTTTTACAGGGTCGTCGACTAATGAAAAACTGTTTTTT
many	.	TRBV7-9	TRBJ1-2	CASSLGLDGYTF	TGTGCCAGCAGCTTAGGGCTCGATGGCTACACCTTC
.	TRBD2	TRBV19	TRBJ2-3	CASSSSGGAENTQYF	TGTGCCAGTAGTTCAAGCGGGGGGGCCGAAAATACGCAGTATTTT
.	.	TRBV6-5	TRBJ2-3	CASSYTGGNRDTQYF	TGTGCCAGCAGTTACACTGGCGGCAATCGAGATACGCAGTATTTT
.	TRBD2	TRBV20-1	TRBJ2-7	CSAWTSGSSYEQYF	TGCAGTGCTTGGACTAGCGGGAGTTCCTACGAGCAGTACTTC
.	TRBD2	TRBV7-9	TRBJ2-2	CASNLRSSGGELSGELFF	TGTGCCAGCAACCTAAGGTCCAGCGGGGGCGAACTTTCCGGGGAGCTGTTTTTT
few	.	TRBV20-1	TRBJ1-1	CSAYRQAGNTEAFF	TGCAGTGCGTATCGACAGGCGGGCAACACTGAAGCTTTCTTT
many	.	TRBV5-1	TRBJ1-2	CASSLDRRGRGYTF	TGCGCCAGCAGCTTGGACAGGAGGGGTCGGGGCTACACCTTC
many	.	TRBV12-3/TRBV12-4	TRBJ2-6	CASSFRAGGGSGANVLTF	TGTGCCAGCAGTTTCCGGGCAGGGGGAGGCTCTGGGGCCAACGTCCTGACTTTC
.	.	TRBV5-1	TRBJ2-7	CASHEQGISYEQYF	TGCGCCAGCCACGAACAGGGAATCTCCTACGAGCAGTACTTC
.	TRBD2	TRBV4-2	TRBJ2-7	CASIQAGLAGYEQYF	TGTGCCAGCATCCAAGCCGGACTAGCGGGCTACGAGCAGTACTTC
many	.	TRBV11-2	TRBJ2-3	CASSLGAGFLTDTQYF	TGTGCCAGCAGCTTGGGGGCAGGGTTCCTCACAGATACGCAGTATTTT
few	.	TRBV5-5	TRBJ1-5	CASSWTPSGGDQPQHF	TGTGCCAGCAGCTGGACCCCGTCAGGCGGGGATCAGCCCCAGCATTTT
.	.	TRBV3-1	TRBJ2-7	CASSQERGSSYEQYF	TGTGCCAGCAGCCAAGAAAGAGGTTCCTCCTACGAGCAGTACTTC
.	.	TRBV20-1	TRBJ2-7	CSAEGVGYEQYF	TGCAGTGCTGAGGGAGTGGGGTACGAGCAGTACTTC
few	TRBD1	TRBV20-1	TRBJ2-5	CSARSPRTGLVTQYF	TGCAGTGCTAGATCCCCCAGGACAGGACTCGTGACCCAGTACTTC
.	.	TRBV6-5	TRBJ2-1	CASSYWGGPANEQFF	TGTGCCAGCAGTTACTGGGGGGGCCCCGCGAATGAGCAGTTCTTC
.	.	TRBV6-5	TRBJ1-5	CASSYSSGRPQHF	TGTGCCAGCAGTTACTCTAGCGGACGGCCCCAGCATTTT